Each of the 9 T cell receptor beta chains below was sequenced from the same sample in a study of TIL therapy for anti-PD-1-resistant metastatic lung cancer. Time point specified: pre-treatment sample, taken before nivolumab and TIL therapy. This was the immunoSEQ v3 assay. Profiling relied on immunoSEQ multiplex PCR, and the TCRdb table lists in-frame clones only, not all of them. Among under 35,000 clones listed, roughly 69% were seen once. The sample consisted of blood, taken at baseline. Receptor source: a woman aged 25 to 80 with non-small cell lung cancer.

The V and J genes are TRBV7-8 and TRBJ1-2; a possible D gene is TRBD1 (5 bases). Between the trimmed V and J ends, which lost 5 bases and 2 bases, there was a span of 9 bases. Germline CDR1 is SGHVS and CDR2 is FQNEAQ. CDR3 length equals 13 residues. The CDR3 nucleotides read TGTGCCAGCAGCCCCACAGGCAACTATGGCTACACCTTC. The encoded protein is CASSPTGNYGYTF.

The V and J genes are TRBV27 and TRBJ1-3; D gene uncertain. Trimming shortened V by 2 bases and J by 1 base, and 3 bases separated the two germline ends. The CDR3 loop spans 13 amino acids. Germline values: CDR1 MNHEY, CDR2 SMNVEV (reference sequence). The DNA for the CDR3 is TGTGCCAGCAGTTTAAGGTCTGGAAACACCATATATTTT. Its translation is CASSLRSGNTIYF.

There are a few counts of this clone. The V call is TRBV9, the J call TRBJ1-4; TRBD1 might be the D (6 bases). CDR1 SGDLS and CDR2 YYNGEE come from the germline V gene. This CDR3 region has 13 residues. Between the trimmed V and J ends, which lost 4 bases and 3 bases, there was a span of 7 bases. The DNA of the CDR3 is TGTGCCAGCAGCCGGACAGCTAATGAAAAACTGTTTTTT. This codes for CASSRTANEKLFF. Variable domain in full (rest from reference TRBV9 and TRBJ1-4): DSGVTQTPKHLITATGQRVTLRCSPRSGDLSVYWYQQSLDQGLQFLIQYYNGEERAKGNILERFSAQQFPDLHSELNLSSLELGDSALYFCASSRTANEKLFFGSGTQLSVL.

There are a few counts of this clone. The chain carries TRBV6-6 and TRBJ1-5; a possible D gene is TRBD1 (6 bases). Per germline, CDR1 MNHNY and CDR2 SVGAGI (reference sequence). This CDR3 spans 15 amino acids. V shed 2 bases and J shed 2 bases, with 10 bases lying between them. CDR3 bases: TGTGCCAGCAGTTACGGGGGGCTCGGCAATCAGCCCCAGCATTTT. It specifies CASSYGGLGNQPQHF.

The J gene is TRBJ1-3, the V gene TRBV19, with a tentative D call TRBD1 (5 bases). The CDR3 loop spans 13 amino acids. Trimming shortened V by 4 bases and J by 3 bases, and 7 bases separated the two germline ends. CDR1 and CDR2 (germline): LNHDA, SQIVND (reference sequence). CDR3 DNA sequence: TGTGCCAGTAGTAAGGGGAGTGGAAACACCATATATTTT. Amino acids: CASSKGSGNTIYF.

The chain carries TRBV7-8 and TRBJ1-2, with D maybe TRBD1 (5 bases). The V and J ends lost 5 bases and 5 bases respectively, with 21 bases between them. The germline gives CDR1 SGHVS, CDR2 FQNEAQ. The CDR3 totals 16 residues. The chain's CDR3 is CASSGGTPGSFYGYTF. The CDR3 DNA reads as TGTGCCAGCAGCGGCGGGACCCCTGGTTCCTTTTATGGCTACACCTTC.

The genes are TRBV2 and TRBJ2-7; the match to TRBD2 covers 7 bases. Germline CDR1 is SNHLY and CDR2 is FYNNEI. The trim removed 6 bases at V and 4 bases at J, leaving 9 bases unmatched. This CDR3 region has 14 residues. The CDR3 sequence: CASRAVASGYEQYF. CDR3 nucleotides: TGTGCCAGCAGGGCCGTTGCTAGCGGTTACGAGCAGTACTTC. Using reference TRBV2 and TRBJ2-7 for the parts outside the CDR3, the full variable domain is EPEVTQTPSHQVTQMGQEVILRCVPISNHLYFYWYRQILGQKVEFLVSFYNNEISEKSEIFDDQFSVERPDGSNFTLKIRSTKLEDSAMYFCASRAVASGYEQYFGPGTRLTVT.

J is TRBJ2-3 and V is TRBV7-2; the D gene is possibly TRBD2 (5 bases). This CDR3 contains 14 residues. Germline V gives CDR1 SGHTA, CDR2 FQGNSA. V lost 6 bases to trimming and J lost 4 bases, with 14 bases between them. CDR3 loop: CASSRGLLPDTQYF. The CDR3 region has the DNA TGTGCCAGCAGTCGAGGGCTCCTACCAGATACGCAGTATTTT.

The chain has TRBV4-2 and TRBJ2-7; D ambiguous. Trimming pared 1 base from V and 7 bases from J, leaving 8 bases between. This CDR3 is 12 amino acids long. Germline values: CDR1 LGHNA, CDR2 YNFKEQ. CDR3 amino acids: CASSQGLREQYF. CDR3 nucleotides: TGTGCCAGCAGCCAAGGGTTGCGGGAGCAGTACTTC.